The sample holds many counts of the clone carrying this T cell receptor beta chain. Its antigen is not identified. This entry is derived from a study of Graves' ophthalmopathy and Graves' hyperthyroidism. General study points: Also, most clonotypes expanded in the thyroid above 0.001 frequency appeared in blood.

Patients with other autoimmune diseases, uncontrolled infections, pregnancy or lactation were excluded. With 2 bases clipped from V and 10 bases from J, the junction kept 9 bases outside the gene matches. The germline gives CDR1 SGHAT, CDR2 FQNNGV. This CDR3 has 15 residues. From RNA, the CDR3 regions of TCR beta chains were amplified and sequenced. The library came from an HTBI-primed first-round RT-PCR and a second-round multiplex PCR. TCRdb recomputed calls from the multiplex PCR reads with MiXCR, one row per CDR3 protein. The table lists around 470,000 distinct CDR3 sequences, roughly 14% of them singletons.

The clonotype was recovered from a woman aged 25 to 39 with Graves' ophthalmopathy. V gene TRBV11-2 combines with J gene TRBJ2-5; 11 nucleotides line up with TRBD2. The sequencing sample was made of blood. CDR3 protein: CASSLSSGGFSLQYF. The DNA of the CDR3 is TGTGCCAGCAGCTTATCTAGCGGGGGGTTCTCCCTCCAGTACTTC.